This TCR beta chain was retrieved from a study of blood T cell repertoires in COVID-19. Study as a whole: COVID-19 samples collected from the United States, Italy and Spain covered acute and convalescent phases. Sources were T cells, B-cell-depleted T cells, or PBMCs; the material itself was cDNA or gDNA.

CDR1 and CDR2 from the germline V gene are SEHNR and FQNEAQ (reference sequence). V shed 6 bases and J shed 6 bases, with 21 bases lying between them. The CDR3 covers 15 residues. In the authors' workflow: Using reference gene primer amplification, nucleated cell counts were estimated. The data were produced by immunoSEQ multiplex PCR, yet TCRdb's version contains in-frame clones alone and is incomplete. D and trimming were read from the DNA, whereas the V and J calls and clone size are those reported in that table. The sample carries about 180,000 clones, approximately 85% recorded once. This clone was observed once.

The J gene is TRBJ2-7, the V gene TRBV7-9, with TRBD2 as a possible D gene (5 bases). The receptor comes from a man between 60 and 75 years old with acute or convalescent COVID-19. The sample was peripheral blood. CDR3 protein: CASSPLDAPPGEQYF. CDR3 nucleotide sequence: TGTGCCAGCAGTCCACTAGACGCACCCCCGGGCGAGCAGTACTTC.